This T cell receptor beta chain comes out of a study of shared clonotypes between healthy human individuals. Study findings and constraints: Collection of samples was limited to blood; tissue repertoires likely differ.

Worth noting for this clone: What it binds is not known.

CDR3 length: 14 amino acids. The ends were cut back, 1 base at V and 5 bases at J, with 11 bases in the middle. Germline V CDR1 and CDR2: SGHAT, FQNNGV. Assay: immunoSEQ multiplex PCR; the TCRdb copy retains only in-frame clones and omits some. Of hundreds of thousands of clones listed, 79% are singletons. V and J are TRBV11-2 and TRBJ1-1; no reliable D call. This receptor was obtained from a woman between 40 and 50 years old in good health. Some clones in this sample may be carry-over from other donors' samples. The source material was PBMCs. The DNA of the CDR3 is TGTGCCAGCAGCTTAGCCTTGGTGGGGACTGAAGCTTTCTTT. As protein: CASSLALVGTEAFF.